This T cell receptor (beta chain) was obtained from a study of vaccination and CD4 T cells after COVID-19. General study results and limits: Convalescent patients gained a median 86.3% of their reactive clones only post-vaccination.

Treatment meaning: roughly 11-day PBMC culture with coronavirus spike peptide pools or control peptides (ViraFEST assay). Prior SARS-CoV-2 infection was absent in healthy vaccine recipients, which was shown by nucleocapsid antibodies that were negative before and after vaccination. Cell culture was performed with roughly 1.8 million PBMCs per well in the presence of approximately 9.4 IU/ml IL-2 and approximately 9.6 ug/ml peptide pools. Negative selection recovered the CD4+ T cells once they had spent about nine days in culture. With the Oncomine TCR Beta short-read assay, DNA from cultured CD4+ T cells was sequenced. One entry per CDR3 protein, called by TCRdb with MiXCR from the PCR reads. The table includes roughly 20,000 distinct CDR3 sequences, about 38% detected once. Trimming cost V 5 bases and J 6 bases; bases outside gene matches: 7. The CDR3 is 14 residues long. CDR1 and CDR2 from the germline V gene are SGHAT and FQNNGV.

This clonotype occurred once. Its antigen is not known. V is TRBV11-2 and J is TRBJ1-5; 7 nucleotides agree with TRBD1. Sequences were derived from CD4+ T cells from blood, cultured in vitro, sampled before SARS-CoV-2 vaccination. The sequence came from a human donor who received a COVID-19 vaccine. CDR3 nucleotides: TGTGCCAGCAGCCGTGACAGGGAAGGTCAGCCCCAGCATTTT. It is translated as CASSRDREGQPQHF.